These 6 T cell receptor beta chains were all obtained from the same sample, sequenced in a study of control samples from healthy donors and cancer patients. TCRdb's copy holds only in-frame clones and misses some; the assay was immunoSEQ multiplex PCR. The table shows under 150,000 clones, with 88% occurring only once. The source material was blood. Receptors originate from a man between 40 and 49 years old in good health.

This chain uses TRBV4-1 with TRBJ1-1; the match to TRBD1 covers 12 bases. The germline V gene has CDR1 MGHRA and CDR2 YSYEKL. The CDR3 extends over 16 amino acids. J lost 7 bases, V lost 9 bases, and 15 bases had no gene match. CDR3 sequence reads: CASTKGQGAFDGEAFF. The CDR3 DNA sequence: TGCGCCAGTACTAAGGGACAGGGGGCGTTTGATGGTGAAGCTTTCTTT.

The chain joins TRBV19 to TRBJ1-1; possible D gene TRBD1, 6 bases. CDR1 and CDR2 from the germline V gene are LNHDA and SQIVND (reference sequence). The CDR3 runs 13 residues. Trimming took 7 bases from V and 1 from J, leaving 10 bases between them. Written as DNA, the CDR3 is TGTGCCAGTATCAGGACAGCGAACACTGAAGCTTTCTTT. Translated, it gives CASIRTANTEAFF.

This chain connects TRBV7-9 to TRBJ2-7, with TRBD2 as a possible D gene (7 bases). The V gene's germline CDR1 is SEHNR and CDR2 FQNEAQ (reference sequence). CDR3 size: 13 residues. Trimming cost V 7 bases and J 6 bases, with 16 bases left between them. The CDR3 nucleotides read TGTGCCAGCACCCCGAGGGGGGGGAGCGAGCAGTACTTC. It codes for CASTPRGGSEQYF.

This sequence joins TRBV30 and TRBJ2-7, with D perhaps given as TRBD1 or TRBD2 (5 bases each). Germline CDR1 reads GTSNPN; CDR2 reads SVGIG (reference sequence). There are 15 residues in the CDR3. V lost 6 bases to trimming and J lost 0 bases, with 18 bases between them. The CDR3 DNA reads TGTGCCTGCCGTAGGGGCGGGTTGAGCTCCTACGAGCAGTACTTC. Residues: CACRRGGLSSYEQYF.

The chain uses TRBV19 and TRBJ2-7, with TRBD1 identical over 7 bases. V trimming: 4 bases; J trimming: 2 bases; junction bases outside the gene matches: 2. The V gene's germline CDR1 is LNHDA and CDR2 SQIVND (reference sequence). The CDR3 spans 13 residues. CDR3 in DNA: TGTGCCAGTAGTAGCAGGGGGACCTACGAGCAGTACTTC. It encodes CASSSRGTYEQYF.

Here the CDR3 DNA reads TGTGCCAGCAGTTTAGGGGTACAGGGAGCTTTCTTT. Amino acids: CASSLGVQGAFF. The chain links TRBV28 to TRBJ1-1; D possibly corresponds to TRBD1 (6 bases). From germline, CDR1 is MDHEN and CDR2 SYDVKM. V was clipped by 2 bases and J by 10 bases, with 11 bases between them. This CDR3 is built from 12 residues.